This T cell receptor (beta chain) comes out of a study of T cell repertoires in cytomegalovirus infection. At the level of the study: Matching HLA type, along with CMV infection, was indicated by public TCR beta signatures.

This clonotype was detected a few times. Its antigen remains unknown. MiXCR, run by TCRdb on the reads, gives a single entry per CDR3 protein. This sample yields 740,000 or so distinct CDR3 sequences, of which roughly 36% are seen a single time; roughly 2.9% belongs to the top ten. Findings of the study overall: Carriage of CMV together with the relevant HLA was identifiable through cumulative public TCR beta family frequency. HLA-C-restricted CMV clonotypes gave the most frequent clonotype in two of eight donors.

This TCR came from a human donor in good health (CMV status not recorded). Some clones in this sample may be carry-over from other donors' samples. Sequenced: PBMCs.

In nucleotides, the CDR3 is TGTGCCAGCAGATTGGGGACGGCGAACACCGGGGAGCTGTTTTTT. Translation gives CASRLGTANTGELFF. The chain has TRBV12-3 or TRBV12-4 and TRBJ2-2; D tentatively fits TRBD1 or TRBD2 (5 bases each). The CDR3 runs to 15 residues. The V end was cut by 6 bases, the J end by 0 bases, with 11 bases between.